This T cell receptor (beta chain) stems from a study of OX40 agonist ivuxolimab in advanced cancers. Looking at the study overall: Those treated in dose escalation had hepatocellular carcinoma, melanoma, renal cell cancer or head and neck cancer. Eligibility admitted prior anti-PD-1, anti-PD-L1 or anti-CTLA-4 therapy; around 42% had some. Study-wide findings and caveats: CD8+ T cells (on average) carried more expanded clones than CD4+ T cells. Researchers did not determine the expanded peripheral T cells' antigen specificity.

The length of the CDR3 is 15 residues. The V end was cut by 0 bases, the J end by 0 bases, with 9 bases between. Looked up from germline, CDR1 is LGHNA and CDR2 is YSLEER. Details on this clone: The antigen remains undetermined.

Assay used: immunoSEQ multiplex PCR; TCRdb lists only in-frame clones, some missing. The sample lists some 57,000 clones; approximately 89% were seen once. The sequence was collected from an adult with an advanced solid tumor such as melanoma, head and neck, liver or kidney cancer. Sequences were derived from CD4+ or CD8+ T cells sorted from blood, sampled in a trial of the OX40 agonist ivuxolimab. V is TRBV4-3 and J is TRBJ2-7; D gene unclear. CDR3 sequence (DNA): TGCGCCAGCAGCCAAGATATAAGCGCCTCCTACGAGCAGTACTTC. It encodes CASSQDISASYEQYF.